One TCR beta chain is described in this entry. The sample comes from a study of T cell repertoires in cytomegalovirus infection. TCRdb used MiXCR to reprocess the reads, holding one entry per CDR3 protein. The data show a few hundred thousand distinct CDR3 sequences, 15% to 20% seen once. CDR3 length: 15 residues. Germline CDR1 is SGHTA and CDR2 is FQGNSA. The junction had 7 bases not matched to a gene; V was cut back by 5 bases and J by 4 bases. The sample taken for sequencing was CD8+ T cells from PBMCs. The chain couples TRBV7-2 to TRBJ2-1; the match to TRBD1 covers 8 bases. The sequence derives from a human donor in good health (CMV status not recorded). Some clones in this sample may be carry-over from other donors' samples. The CDR3 bases are TGTGCCAGCAGCACCAGCAGGACAGGGTACAATGAGCAGTTCTTC. Its protein is CASSTSRTGYNEQFF.